The 23 T cell receptor beta chains reported below all come from one sample, sequenced in a study of CD8+CD57+ T cells in acquired aplastic anemia. Genomic DNA, the template, was used for profiling of the TCR beta VDJ and CDR3. TCRdb fed the reads into MiXCR, producing one record per CDR3 protein. The sample lists 220,000 or so distinct CDR3 sequences, approximately 60% seen once, with under 60% in the top ten. All sequencing subjects had displayed CD8+CD57+ cell expansion on flow cytometry. The sample comprised sorted CD4+, CD8+, or CD8+CD57+ T cells (not recorded which) from PBMCs. These receptors all stem from a human donor with aplastic anemia.

The J gene is TRBJ2-7, the V gene TRBV7-3; TRBD1 might be the D (5 bases). Trimming took 5 bases from V and 4 from J, leaving 18 bases between them. Germline CDR1 and CDR2: SGHTA and FQGTGA. This CDR3 region has 15 residues. The CDR3 reads CASSQGAASLYEQYF. The CDR3, as DNA: TGTGCCAGCAGCCAAGGGGCGGCCTCACTTTACGAGCAGTACTTC.

This chain joins TRBV20-1 and TRBJ2-7; 8 positions match TRBD2. Trimming at V came to 1 base and at J to 6 bases, leaving 2 bases not matched to a gene. Germline-derived CDR1 and CDR2 are DFQATT and SNEGSKA (reference sequence). The CDR3 covers 12 residues. CDR3 sequence: CSARVSGGEQYF. The CDR3 DNA reads as TGCAGTGCTAGAGTGAGCGGGGGCGAGCAGTACTTC.

V and J are TRBV10-1 and TRBJ1-5, with 9 bases lining up with TRBD1. The V segment lost 6 bases and the J segment 3 bases; nucleotides outside the gene matches: 9. The CDR3 runs 16 residues. CDR1 WNHNN and CDR2 SYGVQD come from the germline V gene (reference sequence). As DNA, the CDR3 is TGCGCCAGCAGATTCCCGGGACAGGGCGTCAATCAGCCCCAGCATTTT. Amino acid sequence: CASRFPGQGVNQPQHF.

This clonotype was observed a handful of times. This chain uses TRBV9 with TRBJ2-7, with TRBD1 matching 8 bases. Trimming removed 0 bases from V and 4 bases from J; junction bases left unmatched: 6. This CDR3 is 15 amino acids long. Germline V gene lookup returns CDR1 SGDLS and CDR2 YYNGEE. CDR3 in amino acids: CASSVGQGPLYEQYF. The CDR3 nucleotides are TGTGCCAGCAGCGTAGGACAGGGGCCCTTATACGAGCAGTACTTC.

The chain employs TRBV7-2 and TRBJ2-2; D ambiguous. There are 17 residues in the CDR3. The V and J ends lost 4 bases and 4 bases respectively, with 19 bases between them. The germline gives CDR1 SGHTA, CDR2 FQGNSA. CDR3 amino acids: CASSSSSLRMATGELFF. As DNA, the CDR3 is TGTGCCAGCAGCTCCTCCAGCCTCCGGATGGCCACCGGGGAGCTGTTTTTT.

This clonotype was recorded many times. The chain couples TRBV5-8 to TRBJ2-3, with D perhaps being TRBD1 or TRBD2 (6 bases each). Trimming took off 4 bases at V and 5 bases at J, with 17 bases between the two ends. Germline V gene sequence: CDR1 SGHTS, CDR2 YDEGEE. The CDR3 is 15 amino acids. In DNA form, the CDR3 reads TGTGCCAGCAGCAACAGTCGGGGGCAAGGAGATACGCAGTATTTT. Protein sequence: CASSNSRGQGDTQYF. The entire variable domain, with the rest obtained from reference TRBV5-8 and TRBJ2-3, is as follows: EAGVTQSPTHLIKTRGQQATLRCSPISGHTSVYWYQQALGLGLQFLLWYDEGEERNRGNFPPRFSGRQFPNYSSELNVNALELEDSALYLCASSNSRGQGDTQYFGPGTRLTVL.

The table lists this clonotype with a few counts. The chain combines TRBV10-3 with TRBJ2-1, with D tentatively TRBD1 (6 bases). Per germline, CDR1 ENHRY and CDR2 SYGVKD. The CDR3 has 13 amino acids. Trimming pared 2 bases from V and 10 bases from J, leaving 12 bases between. The CDR3 sequence: CAISEGLGAEQFF. The CDR3 DNA is TGTGCCATCAGTGAGGGACTGGGGGCCGAGCAGTTCTTC.

With regard to this clonotype: Mismatch with germline at one junction end may stem from a read error. V is TRBV5-1 and J is TRBJ2-5; maybe TRBD1 (6 bases). The CDR3 is 14 amino acids. Germline V gene data show CDR1 as SGHRS and CDR2 as YFSETQ. CDR3: CASSVGQTQGTQYF. Here the CDR3 DNA reads TGCGCCAGCAGCGTAGGACAGACACAAGGGACCCAGTACTTC.

The chain joins TRBV11-2 to TRBJ2-5; D gene unclear. V lost 5 bases, J lost 1 base, and 14 bases lay in between. The CDR3 length is 15 residues. In germline, CDR1 is SGHAT, CDR2 FQNNGV. CDR3 sequence reads: CASSTRRTIQETQYF. The CDR3 DNA reads TGTGCCAGCAGCACTCGGCGAACCATCCAAGAGACCCAGTACTTC.

This clonotype was detected only once. The V call is TRBV11-3, the J call TRBJ1-1, with D perhaps TRBD1 (6 bases). The length of the CDR3 is 13 residues. Germline CDR1 and CDR2: SGHNT and YENEEA. The germline V and J ends were trimmed by 5 bases and 5 bases, with 12 bases remaining between them. The CDR3 DNA is TGTGCCAGCAGCCGGGGAGGGGGAACTGAAGCTTTCTTT. It specifies CASSRGGGTEAFF.

The rearrangement uses TRBV10-3 and TRBJ2-7; TRBD1 might be the D (6 bases). V was shortened by 0 bases and J by 1 base, with 10 bases between the two germline ends. Germline V gene sequence: CDR1 ENHRY, CDR2 SYGVKD. CDR3 length: 15 amino acids. The CDR3, as DNA: TGTGCCATCAGTGAGTCGGCAGGGGATTCCTACGAGCAGTACTTC. This translates into CAISESAGDSYEQYF.

This chain joins TRBV20-1 and TRBJ2-1, with D tentatively TRBD1 (5 bases). The V and J ends lost 4 bases and 2 bases respectively, with 15 bases between them. The CDR3 is made up of 15 amino acids. The germline V gene has CDR1 DFQATT and CDR2 SNEGSKA (reference sequence). CDR3 DNA: TGCAGTGCTACTGGACACTCCCTTGCCTACAATGAGCAGTTCTTC. Encoded protein: CSATGHSLAYNEQFF.

The CDR3 nucleotides read TGCGCCAGCAGTGAGTTACAGGCGGGCACTGAAGCTTTCTTT. It encodes CASSELQAGTEAFF. This sequence joins TRBV10-1 and TRBJ1-1, with D possibly TRBD1 on 5 matching bases. Trimming removed 1 base from V and 4 bases from J, with 10 bases in between. The CDR3 is made up of 14 amino acids. From germline, CDR1 is WNHNN and CDR2 SYGVQD (reference sequence).

The chain carries TRBV7-6 and TRBJ1-1; TRBD1 might be the D (5 bases). Germline V gene sequence: CDR1 SGHVS, CDR2 FNYEAQ. V gave up 5 bases and J gave up 3 bases, with 7 bases separating them. The CDR3 is 12 amino acids. CDR3 region: CASSTRDTEAFF. In DNA form, the CDR3 reads TGTGCCAGCAGCACCAGGGACACTGAAGCTTTCTTT.

The chain combines TRBV7-9 with TRBJ2-5; a possible D gene is TRBD1 (6 bases). Germline V lookup: CDR1 SEHNR, CDR2 FQNEAQ (reference sequence). The CDR3 has 16 residues. V dropped 4 bases and J dropped 2 bases, with 17 bases sitting between them. The CDR3 region has the DNA TGTGCCAGCAGCTCCCCGGACAGACAGTCTCAAGAGACCCAGTACTTC. The encoded protein is CASSSPDRQSQETQYF. Together with reference TRBV7-9 and TRBJ2-5, the CDR3 gives the full variable domain: DTGVSQNPRHKITKRGQNVTFRCDPISEHNRLYWYRQTLGQGPEFLTYFQNEAQLEKSRLLSDRFSAERPKGSFSTLEIQRTEQGDSAMYLCASSSPDRQSQETQYFGPGTRLLVL.

This clonotype was seen repeatedly, ten times or more. The chain combines TRBV2 with TRBJ2-1, with 14 bases matching TRBD2. The CDR3 covers 17 residues. J lost 7 bases, V lost 4 bases, and 9 bases had no gene match. Germline V gene data show CDR1 as SNHLY and CDR2 as FYNNEI. CDR3 sequence reads: CASSVLTSGGAINEQFF. In DNA form, the CDR3 reads TGTGCCAGCAGTGTCTTGACTAGCGGGGGGGCGATTAATGAGCAGTTCTTC.

A word on this clonotype: Lacking the conserved final phenylalanine or tryptophan, this CDR3 likely reflects a read error. The chain links TRBV6-5 to TRBJ1-3; maybe TRBD1 (5 bases). CDR1 and CDR2 (germline): MNHEY, SVGAGI. CDR3 length: 14 amino acids. The CDR3 is CAGSPWGSGNTIYL. The CDR3 region has the DNA TGTGCCGGCAGTCCATGGGGGAGTGGAAACACCATATATTTG.

The chain links TRBV6-5 to TRBJ1-5; D remains ambiguous. Looked up from germline, CDR1 is MNHEY and CDR2 is SVGAGI. The CDR3 extends over 14 amino acids. Trimming removed 0 bases from V and 1 base from J, with 4 bases in between. The CDR3, as DNA: TGTGCCAGCAGTTACTCGGGGAGCAATCAGCCCCAGCATTTT. Translation: CASSYSGSNQPQHF.

This chain uses TRBV7-9 with TRBJ2-5; D may be TRBD2 (5 bases). This CDR3 has 15 amino acids. The V and J ends lost 1 base and 4 bases respectively, with 13 bases between them. The germline V gene has CDR1 SEHNR and CDR2 FQNEAQ (reference sequence). The CDR3 reads CASSLVLRAGETQYF. For the CDR3, the DNA is TGTGCCAGCAGCTTAGTACTGCGGGCAGGAGAGACCCAGTACTTC. The whole variable domain, filled in from reference TRBV7-9 and TRBJ2-5, reads DTGVSQNPRHKITKRGQNVTFRCDPISEHNRLYWYRQTLGQGPEFLTYFQNEAQLEKSRLLSDRFSAERPKGSFSTLEIQRTEQGDSAMYLCASSLVLRAGETQYFGPGTRLLVL.

The sample holds many counts of this clonotype. V is TRBV4-2 and J is TRBJ1-5, with D possibly matching TRBD1 (6 bases). The CDR3 is 15 residues long. Germline V gene sequence: CDR1 LGHNA, CDR2 YNFKEQ. V was cut by 0 bases and J by 11 bases, with 17 bases left in between. Here the CDR3 reads CASSQEEQGGGAQHF. The CDR3 nucleotides are TGTGCCAGCAGCCAAGAAGAACAGGGAGGGGGGGCCCAGCATTTT.

This sequence joins TRBV12-3 or TRBV12-4 and TRBJ1-6, with no clear D. CDR3 length: 13 amino acids. V lost 3 bases and J 11 bases, leaving 11 bases between the germline ends. CDR3 residues: CASSLSWGTPLHF. CDR3 DNA: TGTGCCAGCAGTTTGTCGTGGGGAACACCCCTCCACTTT.

The rearrangement joins TRBV7-2 to TRBJ2-1; 12 positions match TRBD2. CDR3 size: 15 residues. With 5 bases clipped from V and 6 bases from J, the junction kept 5 bases outside the gene matches. Germline-derived CDR1 and CDR2 are SGHTA and FQGNSA. This chain's CDR3 is CASSPGTSGLNEQFF. Here the CDR3 DNA reads TGTGCCAGCAGCCCCGGGACTAGCGGGCTCAATGAGCAGTTCTTC.

The chain joins TRBV7-9 to TRBJ1-1; D is uncertain. Germline CDR1 SEHNR, CDR2 FQNEAQ (reference sequence). This CDR3 contains 15 residues. Trimming cost V 5 bases and J 6 bases, with 19 bases left between them. CDR3 loop: CASSPQTILRAEAFF. The CDR3 DNA follows: TGTGCCAGCAGCCCTCAGACTATTCTAAGGGCTGAAGCTTTCTTT.